A selection of T cell receptor beta chains follows, all from one sample in a study of T cells in Graves' hyperthyroidism and ophthalmopathy. Via MiXCR, TCRdb re-called the multiplex PCR reads, giving one row per CDR3 protein. Here the sample spans around 480,000 distinct CDR3 sequences, roughly 14% being singletons. The sequenced sample consisted of blood. The origin of the receptors is a young woman with Graves' hyperthyroidism. The CDR3 runs from the conserved cysteine through the conserved F or W. A D gene is named only where the DNA matches it firmly. A row's size may be missing; if present it is once, few, many or a size class.

CDR3 DNA | CDR3 protein | clone size | J gene | D gene | V gene
TGTGCCAGCAGCCGACTACCGGAGGGCATGGACACTGAAGCTTTCTTT | CASSRLPEGMDTEAFF | few | TRBJ1-1 | - | TRBV7-6
TGTGCCAGCACCTTCCCCCTAGGAGAGGCCTACAATGAGCAGTTCTTC | CASTFPLGEAYNEQFF | - | TRBJ2-1 | - | TRBV6-2/TRBV6-3
TGTGCCAGCAGTCAGGGACGTTACCAAGAGACCCAGTACTTC | CASSQGRYQETQYF | many | TRBJ2-5 | - | TRBV2
TGTGCCACCAGTGATGCCGGGACTAGCGAGTACGAGCAGTACTTC | CATSDAGTSEYEQYF | many | TRBJ2-7 | TRBD2 | TRBV24-1
TGCGCCAGCAGCCAATCAAGGGGGGTTGAGCAGTTCTTC | CASSQSRGVEQFF | - | TRBJ2-1 | - | TRBV4-1
TGTGCCAGCAGCTTAACAGGGGGTGTTCAGGAGACCCAGTACTTC | CASSLTGGVQETQYF | many | TRBJ2-5 | TRBD1 | TRBV11-2
TGTGCCATCGGACTAGCGGAGAACACCGGGGAGCTGTTTTTT | CAIGLAENTGELFF | many | TRBJ2-2 | TRBD2 | TRBV10-3
TGTGCCAGCAAAACCGGGACAGGGCCTAATTCACCCCTCCACTTT | CASKTGTGPNSPLHF | - | TRBJ1-6 | TRBD1 | TRBV2
TGTGCCACAGGGGGCGGAAACGCTGAAGCTTTCTTT | CATGGGNAEAFF | - | TRBJ1-1 | TRBD1 | TRBV19
TGTGCCAGCAGCACCCGGACAGGGGTTGGTGGCTACACCTTC | CASSTRTGVGGYTF | few | TRBJ1-2 | TRBD1 | TRBV9
TGTGCCAGCAGTTTCGGGGGCTTGAGGTCCTACGAGCAGTACTTC | CASSFGGLRSYEQYF | many | TRBJ2-7 | - | TRBV2
TGCAGTGCTAGAAAGGGACAGGGGCTCTACAATGAGCAGTTCTTC | CSARKGQGLYNEQFF | many | TRBJ2-1 | TRBD1 | TRBV20-1
TGTGCCAGCAGTCGGACGGCGGCAGATACGCAGTATTTT | CASSRTAADTQYF | many | TRBJ2-3 | - | TRBV14
TGTGCCAGCAGCTTGGAGGGGGTGTATGGCTACACCTTC | CASSLEGVYGYTF | many | TRBJ1-2 | - | TRBV5-6
TGTGCCAGCAGTCCCAGCGGGAGCGGTAAGACCCAGTACTTC | CASSPSGSGKTQYF | many | TRBJ2-5 | TRBD2 | TRBV12-3/TRBV12-4
TGTGCCAGCAGTTTATCCGGGACAGGGAGATCCTACGAGCAGTACTTC | CASSLSGTGRSYEQYF | many | TRBJ2-7 | TRBD1 | TRBV27
TGTGCCAGCAGATATACAGGGGGCACTGAAGCTTTCTTT | CASRYTGGTEAFF | many | TRBJ1-1 | TRBD1 | TRBV28
TGTGCCAGCAGCTTACGGCTAGCGGGAGGGCGGGAGACCCAGTACTTC | CASSLRLAGGRETQYF | many | TRBJ2-5 | TRBD2 | TRBV7-2
TGTGCCAGCAGCTACCGAAGACAGAGAGGTTCAGGAGAGCAGTACTTC | CASSYRRQRGSGEQYF | many | TRBJ2-7 | - | TRBV7-2
TGTGCCAGCAGCGAGGGATCTAGCGGGAGTGGCCAAGAGACCCAGTACTTC | CASSEGSSGSGQETQYF | - | TRBJ2-5 | TRBD2 | TRBV9
TGTGCCTGGAGTCGTCGGGACAGGTACACCGGGGAGCTGTTTTTT | CAWSRRDRYTGELFF | few | TRBJ2-2 | TRBD1 | TRBV30
TGTGCCAGCTCACCAACTGGGAGCGGGACCACCGGGGAGCTGTTTTTT | CASSPTGSGTTGELFF | many | TRBJ2-2 | TRBD2 | TRBV18
TGTGCCAGCAGCTGGGGACTACCCCAGAGTGAGCAGTTCTTC | CASSWGLPQSEQFF | many | TRBJ2-1 | TRBD2 | TRBV12-3/TRBV12-4
TGTGCCACGGGACAACTAGCCAAAAACATTCAGTACTTC | CATGQLAKNIQYF | many | TRBJ2-4 | - | TRBV6-1
TGTGCCAGCAGCCGAACCGGGACAGTCTATGGCTACACCTTC | CASSRTGTVYGYTF | few | TRBJ1-2 | TRBD1 | TRBV7-9
TGTGCCAGCAGCTTAGTTCGTCAGGGGGTAAGCGAGCAGTTCTTC | CASSLVRQGVSEQFF | - | TRBJ2-1 | TRBD1 | TRBV11-3
TGTGCCAGTAACTGGCAGGGGAGTAAAAATGAGCAGTTCTTC | CASNWQGSKNEQFF | many | TRBJ2-1 | - | TRBV6-1
TGCGCCAGCGCCTCCGGGACAGGGTGGTCTGAAGCTTTCTTT | CASASGTGWSEAFF | many | TRBJ1-1 | TRBD1 | TRBV10-1
TGTGCCACCATGCACCGGGGGGACAATGAGCAGTTCTTC | CATMHRGDNEQFF | many | TRBJ2-1 | TRBD2 | TRBV24-1
TGTGCCAGCAGGGCCCAGGCTAGCGGGTATATCAATGAGCAGTTCTTC | CASRAQASGYINEQFF | many | TRBJ2-1 | TRBD2 | TRBV28
TGTGCCAGCAGCCCGGGTCGGGGTGACACCATATATTTT | CASSPGRGDTIYF | many | TRBJ1-3 | - | TRBV7-3
TGTGCCAGCACCCGGACAGGGACGAATCAGCCCCAGCATTTT | CASTRTGTNQPQHF | - | TRBJ1-5 | TRBD1 | TRBV6-1
TGCGCCAGCAGTGGTGGGACTAGCGGGAGGACCGGGGAGCTGTTTTTT | CASSGGTSGRTGELFF | many | TRBJ2-2 | TRBD2 | TRBV10-2
TGCAGCGTTGAAGTATCCAGCAATCAGCCCCAGCATTTT | CSVEVSSNQPQHF | many | TRBJ1-5 | - | TRBV29-1
TGTGCCAGCAGCTTGTGGGAAAAACTGTTTTTT | CASSLWEKLFF | many | TRBJ1-4 | - | TRBV5-8
TGCGCCAGCAGCTCGGGACTAAGCACAGATACGCAGTATTTT | CASSSGLSTDTQYF | many | TRBJ2-3 | TRBD2 | TRBV5-1
TGTGCCACCGGTTCAGGGGCAATAAATGAGCAGTTCTTC | CATGSGAINEQFF | many | TRBJ2-1 | - | TRBV24-1
TGTGCCAGCAGCCCGGACAGGGTATATGAGCAGTTCTTC | CASSPDRVYEQFF | many | TRBJ2-1 | TRBD1 | TRBV14
TGCGCCAGCAGCCTAGACTACAGGGATATAGCTGGGGCCAACGTCCTGACTTTC | CASSLDYRDIAGANVLTF | - | TRBJ2-6 | - | TRBV4-1
TGTGCCTGGAGTCTGGAGCGGGAGTTTCAAGAGACCCAGTACTTC | CAWSLEREFQETQYF | many | TRBJ2-5 | TRBD2 | TRBV30
TGTGCCAGCAGCGTCGAAGGGTCTGGGGCCAACGTCCTGACTTTC | CASSVEGSGANVLTF | many | TRBJ2-6 | - | TRBV2
TGTGCCTGGAGTCTACAAATGAACACTGAAGCTTTCTTT | CAWSLQMNTEAFF | - | TRBJ1-1 | - | TRBV30
TGCAGTGCGGAGTGGGGGCCTAGCGGGAGTAGCTACGAGCAGTACTTC | CSAEWGPSGSSYEQYF | many | TRBJ2-7 | TRBD2 | TRBV20-1
TGTGCCAGCATCGGAGGACTAGCAATGCATACGCAGTATTTT | CASIGGLAMHTQYF | - | TRBJ2-3 | TRBD2 | TRBV2
TGTGCCAGCAGTGAGGGACTAGCGACTTACAATGAGCAGTTCTTC | CASSEGLATYNEQFF | - | TRBJ2-1 | TRBD2 | TRBV6-1
TGCGCCAGCAAACCGGGACTAGCGGGAGGGGAGCAGTTCTTC | CASKPGLAGGEQFF | many | TRBJ2-1 | TRBD2 | TRBV5-1
TGTGCCAGCAGCTCGACCCAATACACTGAAGCTTTCTTT | CASSSTQYTEAFF | many | TRBJ1-1 | - | TRBV7-3
TGCAGTGCCCAGCGGGGGGGTGATGAGCAGTTCTTC | CSAQRGGDEQFF | many | TRBJ2-1 | TRBD2 | TRBV20-1
TGCAGTGCTCGACGGTCTCACTATAATTCACCCCTCCACTTT | CSARRSHYNSPLHF | many | TRBJ1-6 | - | TRBV20-1